The TCR beta chain described here comes from a study of PD-1 blockade in classical Hodgkin lymphoma. There are 15 residues in the CDR3. Germline CDR1 reads SGHTA; CDR2 reads FQGNSA. The germline V and J ends were trimmed by 5 bases and 3 bases, with 15 bases remaining between them. Time point meaning: newly diagnosed, previously untreated cHL patient sample. It was by magnetic negative selection that CD8+ T cells were isolated from thawed PBMCs. TCRdb keeps only in-frame clones here, not all; method: immunoSEQ multiplex PCR. The sample contains 13,000 to 15,000 clones, 91% of which appear only once. Material for sequencing was CD8+ T cells from blood. This clonotype was sampled from a human donor with classical Hodgkin lymphoma. V gene TRBV7-2 combines with J gene TRBJ2-3; D is ambiguous. In DNA, the CDR3 is TGTGCCAGCAGCGGCCCCGGGTATCGGACAGATACGCAGTATTTT. This codes for CASSGPGYRTDTQYF.